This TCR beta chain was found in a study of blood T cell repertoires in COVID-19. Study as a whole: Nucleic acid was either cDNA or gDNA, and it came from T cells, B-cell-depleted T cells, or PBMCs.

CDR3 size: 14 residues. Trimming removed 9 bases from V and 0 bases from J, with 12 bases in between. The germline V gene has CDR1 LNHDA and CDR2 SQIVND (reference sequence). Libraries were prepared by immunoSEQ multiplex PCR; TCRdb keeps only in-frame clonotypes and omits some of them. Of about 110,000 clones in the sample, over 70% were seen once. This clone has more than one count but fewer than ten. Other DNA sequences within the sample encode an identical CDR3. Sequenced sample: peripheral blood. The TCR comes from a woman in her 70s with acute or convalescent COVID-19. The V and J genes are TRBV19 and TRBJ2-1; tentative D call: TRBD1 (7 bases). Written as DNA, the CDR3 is TGTGCCAGCCGACAGGGAGGCTCCTACAATGAGCAGTTCTTC. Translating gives CASRQGGSYNEQFF.